What follows are 12 T cell receptor beta chains derived from one specimen sequenced in a study of T cells after yellow fever vaccination. TCRdb reprocessed the 5' RACE reads with MiXCR, giving one entry per CDR3 protein. Counted here are approximately 550,000 distinct CDR3 sequences, less than 20% occurring once; the ten biggest clones make up more than 13%. The starting material was PBMCs, obtained 15 days after the yellow fever booster vaccination. The receptor set was obtained from a man aged 30-40 years who received the YFV17D yellow fever vaccine.

This clonotype has only a few counts. J is TRBJ1-3 and V is TRBV13; D ambiguous. The CDR3 has 16 amino acids. Germline V gene lookup returns CDR1 PRHDT and CDR2 FYEKMQ (reference sequence). V was shortened by 5 bases and J by 4 bases, with 18 bases between the two germline ends. CDR3 region: CASSTYPGSVGNTIYF. The CDR3 DNA is TGTGCCAGCAGCACCTATCCGGGCAGCGTGGGAAACACCATATATTTT.

The gene calls are TRBV7-9 and TRBJ2-3; no clear D gene. The CDR3 sequence is 16 residues long. Per the germline V gene, CDR1 is SEHNR and CDR2 is FQNEAQ (reference sequence). Trimming removed 0 bases at V and 0 bases at J, with 10 bases between. The CDR3, as DNA: TGTGCCAGCAGCTTAGCACAGAGAAGCAGCACAGATACGCAGTATTTT. As protein: CASSLAQRSSTDTQYF.

This clonotype has more than one count but fewer than ten. V usage is TRBV20-1 and J usage is TRBJ1-2; D call uncertain. The CDR3 contains 15 residues. Germline CDR1 and CDR2: DFQATT and SNEGSKA (reference sequence). CDR3 amino acids: CRTVPIEPMNYGYTF. As DNA, the CDR3 is TGCAGGACCGTCCCGATCGAGCCAATGAACTATGGCTACACCTTC.

The sample holds a few counts of this clonotype. V and J are TRBV2 and TRBJ1-5; D ambiguous. V was trimmed by 1 base and J by 9 bases, leaving 16 bases between them. The length of the CDR3 is 15 residues. CDR1 and CDR2 from the germline V gene are SNHLY and FYNNEI. In DNA form, the CDR3 reads TGTGCCAGCAGTGAAGAAACGGCAGGCAGAAGGCCCCAGCATTTT. Encoded protein: CASSEETAGRRPQHF.

This clonotype showed up just a few times. The rearrangement uses TRBV7-2 and TRBJ2-7, with unresolved D. The CDR3 consists of 12 residues. Per the germline V gene, CDR1 is SGHTA and CDR2 is FQGNSA. V was clipped by 1 base and J by 5 bases, with 6 bases between them. The DNA of the CDR3 is TGTGCCAGCAGCTTAGAGGTCCACGAGCAGTACTTC. This gives the protein CASSLEVHEQYF.

This clonotype occurred a few times. The CDR3: CASSVGLAGRIDTQYF. The CDR3 bases are TGTGCCAGCAGCGTAGGCCTAGCGGGACGAATAGATACGCAGTATTTT. The chain has TRBV9 and TRBJ2-3; 9 bases align to TRBD2. With 0 bases clipped from V and 5 bases from J, the junction kept 7 bases outside the gene matches. The CDR3 consists of 16 residues. The germline V gene has CDR1 SGDLS and CDR2 YYNGEE.

This rearrangement joins TRBV12-3 or TRBV12-4 to TRBJ2-6; 9 nucleotides match TRBD1. The CDR3 sequence is 18 residues long. After removal of 11 bases from V and 4 bases from J, the junction contained 18 bases not matched to a gene. CDR3 amino acids: CAFSLDWTGVRGANVLTF. The CDR3 region has the DNA TGTGCCTTCAGTTTAGATTGGACAGGGGTGAGAGGGGCCAACGTCCTGACTTTC.

There are a few counts of this clonotype. The chain joins TRBV4-2 to TRBJ1-1; 8 bases line up with TRBD1. Trimming at V came to 4 bases and at J to 3 bases, leaving 7 bases not matched to a gene. The CDR3 totals 15 residues. CDR1 and CDR2 (germline): LGHNA, YNFKEQ. The DNA for the CDR3 is TGTGCCAGCAGCCGACAAGGACAGGGAGACACTGAAGCTTTCTTT. Amino acid sequence: CASSRQGQGDTEAFF.

This CDR3 is CASSTGTSGVDEQFF. DNA for the CDR3: TGTGCCAGCAGCACCGGGACTAGCGGGGTAGATGAGCAGTTCTTC. J is TRBJ2-1 and V is TRBV12-3 or TRBV12-4, with TRBD2 matching over 13 bases. The junction had 7 bases not matched to a gene; V was cut back by 6 bases and J by 8 bases. The CDR3 contains 15 residues.

This clonotype was picked up many times. This rearrangement joins TRBV12-3 or TRBV12-4 to TRBJ2-3; possible D gene TRBD1, 6 bases. The CDR3 runs to 15 residues. Trimming shortened V by 3 bases and J by 4 bases, and 14 bases separated the two germline ends. The CDR3 here is CASSFQGMVADTQYF. CDR3 nucleotides: TGTGCCAGCAGTTTCCAGGGGATGGTGGCAGATACGCAGTATTTT.

This clonotype has more than one count but fewer than ten. The CDR3 sequence: CSVEQDTGELFF. The CDR3 nucleotides are TGCAGCGTTGAACAGGACACCGGGGAGCTGTTTTTT. V usage is TRBV29-1 and J usage is TRBJ2-2; D remains unclear. The CDR3 has 12 amino acids. The V gene lost 2 bases and the J gene lost 3 bases, with 4 bases spanning the gap. Germline CDR1 SQVTM, CDR2 ANQGSEA.

The chain combines TRBV7-2 with TRBJ1-2; D gene unclear. Trimming took off 8 bases at V and 4 bases at J, with 8 bases between the two ends. Germline lookup yields CDR1 SGHTA and CDR2 FQGNSA. The CDR3 is 11 residues long. CDR3 DNA: TGTGCCAGCGGGATAGGCTATGGCTACACCTTC. Translating gives CASGIGYGYTF.